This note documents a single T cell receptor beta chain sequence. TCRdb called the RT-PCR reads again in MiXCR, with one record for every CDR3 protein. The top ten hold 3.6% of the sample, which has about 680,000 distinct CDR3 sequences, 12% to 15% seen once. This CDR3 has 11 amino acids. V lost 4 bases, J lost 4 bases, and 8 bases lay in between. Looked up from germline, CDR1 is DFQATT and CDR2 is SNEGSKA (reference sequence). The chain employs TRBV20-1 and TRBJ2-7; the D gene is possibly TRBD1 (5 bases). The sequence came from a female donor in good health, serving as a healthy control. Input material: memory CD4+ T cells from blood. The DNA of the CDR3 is TGCAGTGCTAAGGGGCCTTACGAGCAGTACTTC. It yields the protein CSAKGPYEQYF.